This TCR beta chain was sequenced during a study of Ad26.COV2.S vaccination and SARS-CoV-2 variants. Sequencing used immunoSEQ multiplex PCR; TCRdb keeps in-frame clones, though not all of them. The table records around 400,000 clones, 83% of them present only once. The treatment was: some 19 received Ad26.COV2.S at low or high dose, single or two shots; roughly 5 received placebo; per-sample allocation not given. Collection of the samples took place on day 63 after the first injection of vaccine or placebo. This clone was counted at least ten times. This same CDR3 is encoded by further DNA sequences in the sample. The sample was peripheral blood, taken in a trial of Ad26.COV2.S vaccine versus placebo. This receptor was obtained from a person between 18 and 60 years old who received the Ad26.COV2.S COVID-19 vaccine or a placebo.

The CDR3 spells CASSPGTATDTQYF. The CDR3 DNA reads as TGCGCCAGCAGCCCGGGGACCGCCACAGATACGCAGTATTTT. The chain employs TRBV5-1 and TRBJ2-3; D may match TRBD1 or TRBD2 (5 bases each). CDR1 SGHRS and CDR2 YFSETQ come from the germline V gene. V lost 4 bases and J 2 bases, leaving 11 bases between the germline ends. This CDR3 has 14 amino acids. Supplemented by reference TRBV5-1 and TRBJ2-3, the full variable domain reads KAGVTQTPRYLIKTRGQQVTLSCSPISGHRSVSWYQQTPGQGLQFLFEYFSETQRNKGNFPGRFSGRQFSNSRSEMNVSTLELGDSALYLCASSPGTATDTQYFGPGTRLTVL.